The entry that follows covers one T cell receptor beta chain sequence. Its antigen remains unknown. CDR1 and CDR2 from the germline V gene are SNHLY and FYNNEI. The CDR3 contains 19 residues. The J segment lost 8 bases and the V segment lost 5 bases, leaving 24 bases of the junction unmatched. PCR was performed using 60 Vbeta and 13 Jbeta primers. Authors' data handling: In a later analysis, of around 83 million unique beta chains, roughly 10 million appeared in at least two donors. Measured with immunoSEQ multiplex PCR; TCRdb has only the in-frame clones, and not every one. That table furnishes V, J and clone size, whereas the DNA furnished D and trimming. Of fewer than 45,000 clones in the sample, around 73% were seen once. The source of the sample is a study of cytomegalovirus exposure and HLA in healthy donors. Study-level results: Later analysis identified 17,000 or so TCR beta sequences associated with HLA alleles, using a false discovery rate threshold of 0.05.

This clonotype was obtained from a woman aged 30 to 39 in good health and CMV-seronegative. The sequencing input was PBMCs. This chain links TRBV2 with TRBJ2-4; TRBD2 matches 7 bases. DNA of the CDR3: TGTGCCAGCAGTCCTGGTGGGGGGAGGGGCCCCGGCTCCTTTGACATTCAGTACTTC. Translation gives CASSPGGGRGPGSFDIQYF.